What follows describes a single T cell receptor beta chain. Its antigen remains unidentified. These data are taken from a study of identical twins' blood T cells. Overall study: Approximately 50 million reads came from some 12 libraries, six alpha, six beta.

Likely shared infections and vaccines: all three twin pairs were reared together. CDR1 is SGHRS and CDR2 is YFSETQ in the germline V gene. V gave up 1 base and J gave up 2 bases, with 10 bases separating them. The CDR3 runs 15 residues. Study results and caveats: Twin similarity might stem from environmental factors, not only genetics.

TCR cDNA libraries came from RNA via a modified published protocol. TCRdb called the 5' RACE reads again in MiXCR, with one record for every CDR3 protein. The sample lists hundreds of thousands of distinct CDR3 sequences, over 25% occurring once. The rearrangement joins TRBV5-1 to TRBJ2-1, with a weak D call TRBD2 (6 bases). The sample was PBMCs. The source of this sequence is a woman aged 18-55 years in good health. CDR3 nucleotide sequence: TGCGCCAGCAGCTTGTCTAGCGCGACCTACAATGAGCAGTTCTTC. Translating gives CASSLSSATYNEQFF.